Listed below are T cell receptor beta chains from one sample, sequenced in a study of vaccination effects on CD4 cells after COVID-19. Repertoires were generated with immunoSEQ multiplex PCR, while TCRdb's copy carries only in-frame clones and drops some. The sample holds tens of thousands of clones, approximately 70% seen once. No antigens are known for them. Here the sequenced sample was CD4+ T cells from PBMCs cultured with HCoV-NL63 spike peptides, taken before COVID-19 vaccination. These TCRs come from a human donor who received a COVID-19 vaccine. Each CDR3 is given with its conserved first and last residue. The D gene is left open where the match is weak. Some rows mark clone size as missing; the rest say once, few, many or name a class of expanded clone.

J: TRBJ1-3
D: .
size: .
V: TRBV6-2/TRBV6-3
CDR3: CASSYSILATPGNTIYF
DNA: TGTGCCAGCAGTTACTCGATATTAGCGACACCTGGAAACACCATATATTTT

J: TRBJ1-4
D: .
size: .
V: TRBV12-3/TRBV12-4
CDR3: CASAQASNEKLFF
DNA: TGTGCCAGCGCCCAGGCTTCTAATGAAAAACTGTTTTTT

J: TRBJ1-1
D: .
size: .
V: TRBV5-1
CDR3: CASAIGGNTEAFF
DNA: TGCGCCAGCGCCATTGGGGGGAACACTGAAGCTTTCTTT

J: TRBJ2-2
D: .
size: .
V: TRBV18
CDR3: CASSPRPQSTGELFF
DNA: TGTGCCAGCTCACCCCGCCCACAGAGCACCGGGGAGCTGTTTTTT

J: TRBJ2-7
D: .
size: few
V: TRBV12-3/TRBV12-4
CDR3: CASSFTQGYEQYF
DNA: TGTGCCAGCAGCTTTACCCAGGGTTACGAGCAGTACTTC

J: TRBJ2-5
D: TRBD2
size: .
V: TRBV19
CDR3: CASGRGGVETQYF
DNA: TGTGCCAGTGGCCGGGGGGGCGTAGAGACCCAGTACTTC

J: TRBJ1-2
D: TRBD1
size: .
V: TRBV6-1
CDR3: CASSERAGGANYGYTF
DNA: TGTGCCAGCAGCGAAAGGGCAGGGGGCGCCAACTATGGCTACACCTTC

J: TRBJ1-4
D: .
size: few
V: TRBV7-2
CDR3: CASSLVSGGTNEKLFF
DNA: TGTGCCAGCAGCTTAGTGTCGGGAGGCACTAATGAAAAACTGTTTTTT

J: TRBJ1-2
D: .
size: .
V: TRBV6-5
CDR3: CASSYSGEPRNGYTF
DNA: TGTGCCAGCAGTTACTCTGGGGAACCTAGGAATGGCTACACCTTC

J: TRBJ2-2
D: TRBD1
size: few
V: TRBV19
CDR3: CASSIPPGQPNGELFF
DNA: TGTGCCAGTAGTATCCCGCCGGGACAGCCTAACGGGGAGCTGTTTTTT

J: TRBJ1-6
D: TRBD1
size: .
V: TRBV5-6
CDR3: CASSPLRTGGNSPLHF
DNA: TGTGCCAGCAGCCCACTACGGACAGGGGGGAATTCACCCCTCCACTTT

J: TRBJ2-7
D: .
size: .
V: TRBV6-1
CDR3: CASSDPGGSSSYEQYF
DNA: TGTGCCAGCAGTGACCCGGGGGGCTCTAGCTCCTACGAGCAGTACTTC

J: TRBJ2-1
D: .
size: .
V: TRBV18
CDR3: CASSSLGATVGYNEQFF
DNA: TGTGCCAGCTCTTCTCTAGGGGCGACGGTGGGCTACAATGAGCAGTTCTTC

J: TRBJ1-3
D: .
size: .
V: TRBV6-2/TRBV6-3
CDR3: CASSYSFLGANTIYF
DNA: TGTGCCAGCAGTTACTCGTTCCTCGGGGCAAACACCATATATTTT

J: TRBJ1-1
D: .
size: .
V: TRBV27
CDR3: CASSFQQGRDLLGEAFF
DNA: TGTGCCAGCAGTTTCCAACAGGGTCGGGACCTTTTGGGTGAAGCTTTCTTT

J: TRBJ1-1
D: .
size: .
V: TRBV29-1
CDR3: CSVEVGIGTSNTEAFF
DNA: TGCAGCGTTGAAGTGGGTATTGGGACATCGAACACTGAAGCTTTCTTT

J: TRBJ1-6
D: .
size: once
V: TRBV3-1/TRBV3-2
CDR3: CASSPLRESPLHF
DNA: TGTGCCAGCAGCCCCCTCAGGGAATCACCCCTCCACTTT

J: TRBJ2-7
D: TRBD1
size: .
V: TRBV6-5
CDR3: CASRPTGAYEQYF
DNA: TGTGCCAGCAGGCCCACAGGGGCCTACGAGCAGTACTTC

J: TRBJ2-3
D: TRBD1
size: .
V: TRBV7-9
CDR3: CASSFLGTALTTDTQYF
DNA: TGTGCCAGCAGCTTCCTGGGGACAGCCTTAACCACAGATACGCAGTATTTT

J: TRBJ2-1
D: .
size: .
V: TRBV4-1
CDR3: CASSQKLALSSYNEQFF
DNA: TGCGCCAGCAGCCAAAAGTTAGCCCTAAGCTCCTACAATGAGCAGTTCTTC

J: TRBJ2-4
D: .
size: .
V: TRBV11-2
CDR3: CASSETRADIQYF
DNA: TGTGCCAGCAGCGAGACTAGAGCGGACATTCAGTACTTC

J: TRBJ1-3
D: TRBD1
size: .
V: TRBV5-4
CDR3: CASSTNRDRGHTIYF
DNA: TGTGCCAGCAGCACTAACCGGGACAGGGGACACACCATATATTTT

J: TRBJ1-2
D: .
size: .
V: TRBV19
CDR3: CASSHSKSGYTF
DNA: TGTGCCAGTAGCCATTCTAAGTCCGGCTACACCTTC

J: TRBJ1-4
D: .
size: .
V: TRBV27
CDR3: CASSYDRRGEKLFF
DNA: TGTGCCAGCAGTTACGACAGAAGGGGTGAAAAACTGTTTTTT

J: TRBJ1-3
D: TRBD1
size: .
V: TRBV5-6
CDR3: CASSLGQEGVRRNTIYF
DNA: TGTGCCAGCAGCCTGGGACAGGAAGGGGTTAGAAGAAACACCATATATTTT

J: TRBJ1-2
D: .
size: few
V: TRBV4-2
CDR3: CASSQSTSGSYTF
DNA: TGTGCCAGCAGCCAAAGCACGAGCGGAAGCTACACCTTC

J: TRBJ2-3
D: TRBD1
size: once
V: TRBV5-5
CDR3: CASSFGTATTDTQYF
DNA: TGTGCCAGCAGCTTCGGGACAGCTACCACAGATACGCAGTATTTT

J: TRBJ1-2
D: .
size: .
V: TRBV19
CDR3: CASNRGNYGYTF
DNA: TGTGCCAGTAATCGGGGAAACTATGGCTACACCTTC

J: TRBJ2-1
D: .
size: .
V: TRBV5-6
CDR3: CASSLNRYNEQFF
DNA: TGTGCCAGCAGCTTGAACAGATACAATGAGCAGTTCTTC

J: TRBJ1-6
D: TRBD1
size: .
V: TRBV5-1
CDR3: CASSRQGYNSPLHF
DNA: TGCGCCAGCAGTCGACAGGGCTATAATTCACCCCTCCACTTT

J: TRBJ2-3
D: .
size: .
V: TRBV21-1
CDR3: CASSNGRPTDTQYF
DNA: TGTGCCAGCAGCAATGGTAGGCCCACAGATACGCAGTATTTT

J: TRBJ1-2
D: .
size: few
V: TRBV5-1
CDR3: CASSLAAEPIYGYTF
DNA: TGCGCCAGCAGCTTGGCAGCGGAACCCATCTATGGCTACACCTTC

J: TRBJ2-5
D: TRBD2
size: few
V: TRBV24-1
CDR3: CATSDSGGKETQYF
DNA: TGTGCCACCAGTGATTCGGGGGGGAAGGAGACCCAGTACTTC

J: TRBJ1-1
D: .
size: .
V: TRBV19
CDR3: CASSHPRGYTEAFF
DNA: TGTGCCAGTAGTCACCCTAGGGGTTACACTGAAGCTTTCTTT

J: TRBJ1-6
D: .
size: few
V: TRBV19
CDR3: CASSSLSNSPLHF
DNA: TGTGCCAGTAGTTCTTTATCAAATTCACCCCTCCACTTT

J: TRBJ1-5
D: .
size: .
V: TRBV2
CDR3: CASSPTGRNQPQHF
DNA: TGTGCCAGCAGTCCGACAGGTCGCAATCAGCCCCAGCATTTT

J: TRBJ1-5
D: .
size: medium-sized
V: TRBV6-1
CDR3: CASSERKQEINQPQHF
DNA: TGTGCCAGCAGTGAACGGAAACAGGAGATCAATCAGCCCCAGCATTTT

J: TRBJ1-6
D: TRBD1
size: .
V: TRBV30
CDR3: CAWSVRPGQGAVTPSGF
DNA: TGTGCCTGGAGTGTACGTCCGGGACAGGGGGCGGTTACCCCCTCGGGGTTT

J: TRBJ2-3
D: TRBD1
size: few
V: TRBV9
CDR3: CASSEGTVSTDTQYF
DNA: TGTGCCAGCAGCGAGGGGACAGTTAGCACAGATACGCAGTATTTT

J: TRBJ2-7
D: TRBD1
size: .
V: TRBV27
CDR3: CASSPRPGQGTSYEQYF
DNA: TGTGCCAGCAGTCCCCGACCTGGACAGGGGACGTCCTACGAGCAGTACTTC

J: TRBJ1-2
D: .
size: .
V: TRBV10-3
CDR3: CAINQDRNYGYTF
DNA: TGTGCCATCAACCAGGACAGAAACTATGGCTACACCTTC

J: TRBJ2-7
D: TRBD1
size: .
V: TRBV6-5
CDR3: CASSRTNDRDYEQYF
DNA: TGTGCCAGCAGTCGAACCAACGACAGGGACTACGAGCAGTACTTC

J: TRBJ1-6
D: .
size: .
V: TRBV6-5
CDR3: CASAGVNSYNSPLHF
DNA: TGTGCCAGCGCGGGGGTCAACTCCTATAATTCACCCCTCCACTTT

J: TRBJ2-4
D: TRBD1
size: .
V: TRBV18
CDR3: CASSPPDRGLQYF
DNA: TGTGCCAGCTCACCACCGGACAGGGGTCTTCAGTACTTC

J: TRBJ2-1
D: TRBD1
size: .
V: TRBV24-1
CDR3: CATSDFELGQGSFEQFF
DNA: TGTGCCACCAGTGATTTTGAATTGGGACAGGGTAGCTTTGAGCAGTTCTTC

J: TRBJ2-7
D: .
size: .
V: TRBV12-5
CDR3: CASGLAGSYEQYF
DNA: TGTGCTAGTGGTTTGGCAGGGAGCTACGAGCAGTACTTC

J: TRBJ2-7
D: TRBD2
size: .
V: TRBV6-2/TRBV6-3
CDR3: CASSPPSGVDGSSYEQYF
DNA: TGTGCCAGCAGCCCTCCTAGCGGGGTCGACGGGAGCTCCTACGAGCAGTACTTC

J: TRBJ2-1
D: .
size: .
V: TRBV7-6
CDR3: CASSLGPLSGSRYNEQFF
DNA: TGTGCCAGCAGCTTAGGGCCCCTGAGCGGGTCCCGTTACAATGAGCAGTTCTTC

J: TRBJ2-6
D: .
size: .
V: TRBV2
CDR3: CASIPGIIYSGANVLTF
DNA: TGTGCCAGCATACCAGGGATTATTTACTCTGGGGCCAACGTCCTGACTTTC